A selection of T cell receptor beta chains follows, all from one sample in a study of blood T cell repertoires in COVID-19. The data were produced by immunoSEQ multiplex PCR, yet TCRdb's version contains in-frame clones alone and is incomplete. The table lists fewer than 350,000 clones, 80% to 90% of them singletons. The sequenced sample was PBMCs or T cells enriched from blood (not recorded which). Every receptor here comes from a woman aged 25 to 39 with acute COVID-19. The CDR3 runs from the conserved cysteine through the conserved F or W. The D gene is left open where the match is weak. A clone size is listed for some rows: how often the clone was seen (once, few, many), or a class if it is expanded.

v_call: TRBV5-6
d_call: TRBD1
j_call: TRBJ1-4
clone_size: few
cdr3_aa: CASSSGQGAREKLFF
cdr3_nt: TGTGCCAGCAGCTCAGGACAGGGGGCACGTGAAAAACTGTTTTTT

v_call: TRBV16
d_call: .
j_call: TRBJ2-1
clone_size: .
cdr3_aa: CASSQIGTGSYNEQFF
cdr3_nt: TGTGCCAGCAGCCAAATCGGGACTGGCTCCTACAATGAGCAGTTCTTC

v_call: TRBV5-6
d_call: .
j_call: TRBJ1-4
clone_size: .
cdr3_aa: CASSLYSGDEKLFF
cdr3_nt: TGTGCCAGCAGCTTATACTCCGGGGATGAAAAACTGTTTTTT

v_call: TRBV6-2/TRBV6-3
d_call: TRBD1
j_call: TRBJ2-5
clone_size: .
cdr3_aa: CASSYRRPEDRVRETQYF
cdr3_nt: TGTGCCAGCAGTTATCGGAGACCGGAGGACAGGGTTAGGGAGACCCAGTACTTC

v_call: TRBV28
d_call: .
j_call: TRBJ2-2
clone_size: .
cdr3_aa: CASSSASAINTGELFF
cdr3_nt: TGTGCCAGCAGCTCAGCTAGCGCCATAAACACCGGGGAGCTGTTTTTT

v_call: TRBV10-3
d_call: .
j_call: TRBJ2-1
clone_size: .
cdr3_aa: CAAQAPGNEQFF
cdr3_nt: TGTGCCGCCCAAGCGCCCGGGAATGAGCAGTTCTTC

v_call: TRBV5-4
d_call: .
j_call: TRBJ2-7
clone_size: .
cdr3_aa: CASSFVSSYEQYF
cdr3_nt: TGTGCCAGCAGCTTTGTCAGCTCCTACGAGCAGTACTTC

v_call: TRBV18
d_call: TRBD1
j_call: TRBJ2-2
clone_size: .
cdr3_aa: CASSGQGATGELFF
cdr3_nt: TGTGCCAGCTCCGGACAGGGAGCCACCGGGGAGCTGTTTTTT

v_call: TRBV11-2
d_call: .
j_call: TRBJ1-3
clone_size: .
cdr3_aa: CASSADRSGNTIYF
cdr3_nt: TGTGCCAGCAGCGCAGACAGGTCTGGAAACACCATATATTTT

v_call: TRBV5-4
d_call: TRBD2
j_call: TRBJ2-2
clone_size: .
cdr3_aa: CASSLVAGGTGELFF
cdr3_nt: TGTGCCAGCAGCTTGGTAGCGGGGGGCACCGGGGAGCTGTTTTTT

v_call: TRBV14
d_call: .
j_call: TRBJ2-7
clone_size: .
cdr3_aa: CASSRGVQGSYEQYF
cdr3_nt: TGTGCCAGCAGCCGAGGCGTTCAAGGATCCTACGAGCAGTACTTC

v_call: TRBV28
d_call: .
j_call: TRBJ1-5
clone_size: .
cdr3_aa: CASSRSYQPQHF
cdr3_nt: TGTGCCAGCAGTCGCAGTTATCAGCCCCAGCATTTT

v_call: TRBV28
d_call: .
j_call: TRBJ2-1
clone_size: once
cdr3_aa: CASMEGFNNEQFF
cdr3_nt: TGTGCCAGCATGGAGGGTTTTAACAATGAGCAGTTCTTC

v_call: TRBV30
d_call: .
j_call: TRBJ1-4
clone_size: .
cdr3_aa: CAWSSEAVGATNEKLFF
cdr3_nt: TGTGCCTGGAGTAGTGAGGCAGTTGGCGCAACTAATGAAAAACTGTTTTTT

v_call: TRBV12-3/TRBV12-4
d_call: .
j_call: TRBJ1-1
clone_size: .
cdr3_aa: CASSSGVSTEAFF
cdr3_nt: TGTGCCAGCAGTTCAGGGGTAAGCACTGAAGCTTTCTTT

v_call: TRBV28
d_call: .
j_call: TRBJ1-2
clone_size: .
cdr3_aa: CASSGRGVEGGYTF
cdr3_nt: TGTGCCAGCAGTGGTAGAGGCGTTGAAGGTGGCTACACCTTC

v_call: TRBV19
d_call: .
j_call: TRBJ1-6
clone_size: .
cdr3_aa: CASSIDLYAGALSNSPLHF
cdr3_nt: TGTGCCAGTAGTATAGATCTTTATGCTGGGGCTTTATCGAATTCACCCCTCCACTTT

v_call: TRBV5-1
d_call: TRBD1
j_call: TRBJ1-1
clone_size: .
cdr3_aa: CASSLRTGENTEAFF
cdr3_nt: TGCGCCAGCAGCCTGCGGACAGGGGAGAACACTGAAGCTTTCTTT

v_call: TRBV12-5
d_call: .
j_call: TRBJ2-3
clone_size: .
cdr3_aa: CASGLVPMADTQYF
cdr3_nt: TGTGCTAGTGGTTTGGTACCTATGGCAGATACGCAGTATTTT

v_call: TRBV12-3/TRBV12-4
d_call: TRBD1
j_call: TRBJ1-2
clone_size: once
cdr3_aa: CASSLGTGYGYTF
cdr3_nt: TGTGCCAGCAGTCTCGGGACAGGGTATGGCTACACCTTC

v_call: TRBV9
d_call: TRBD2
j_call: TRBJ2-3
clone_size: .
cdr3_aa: CASSVTPSGRGDTQYF
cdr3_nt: TGTGCCAGCAGCGTAACGCCCAGCGGGAGAGGAGATACGCAGTATTTT

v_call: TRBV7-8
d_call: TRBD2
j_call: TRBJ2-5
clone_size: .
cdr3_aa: CASSLIREGRETQYF
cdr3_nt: TGTGCCAGCAGCTTAATACGGGAGGGCCGAGAGACCCAGTACTTC

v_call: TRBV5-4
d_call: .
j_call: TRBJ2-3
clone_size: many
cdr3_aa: CASSHRGAGPLTDTQYF
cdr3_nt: TGTGCCAGCAGCCACCGGGGGGCGGGACCCCTCACAGATACGCAGTATTTT

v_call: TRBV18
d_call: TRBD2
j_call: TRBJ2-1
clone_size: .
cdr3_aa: CASSPRGLAGGTTDEQFF
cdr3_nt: TGTGCCAGCTCACCCCGTGGACTAGCGGGAGGGACCACGGATGAGCAGTTCTTC

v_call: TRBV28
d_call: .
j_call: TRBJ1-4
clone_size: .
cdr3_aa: CASMGQPSNEKLFF
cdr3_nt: TGTGCCAGCATGGGGCAGCCTAGTAATGAAAAACTGTTTTTT

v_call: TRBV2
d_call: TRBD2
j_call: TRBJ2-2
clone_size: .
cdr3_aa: CASSERGGDTGELFF
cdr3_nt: TGTGCCAGCAGTGAACGGGGGGGCGACACCGGGGAGCTGTTTTTT

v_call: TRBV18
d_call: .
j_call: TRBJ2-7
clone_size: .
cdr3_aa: CASSPEGVYEQYF
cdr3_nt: TGTGCCAGCTCACCAGAGGGGGTCTACGAGCAGTACTTC

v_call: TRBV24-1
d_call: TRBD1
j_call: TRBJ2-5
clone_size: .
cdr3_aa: CATSEEGQGPETQYF
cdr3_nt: TGTGCCACCAGTGAAGAGGGACAGGGCCCGGAGACCCAGTACTTC

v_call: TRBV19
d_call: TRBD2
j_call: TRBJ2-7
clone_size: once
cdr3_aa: CASKMTSANYEQYF
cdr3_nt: TGTGCCAGTAAAATGACTAGCGCTAACTACGAGCAGTACTTC

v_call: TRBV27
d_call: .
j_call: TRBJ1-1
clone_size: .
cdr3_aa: CASSPGHLSTEAFF
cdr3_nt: TGTGCCAGCAGCCCAGGACATTTGAGCACTGAAGCTTTCTTT

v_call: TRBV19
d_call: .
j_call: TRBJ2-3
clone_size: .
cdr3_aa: CASSTILQGSDTQYF
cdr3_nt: TGTGCCAGTAGCACCATCCTCCAGGGGTCAGATACGCAGTATTTT

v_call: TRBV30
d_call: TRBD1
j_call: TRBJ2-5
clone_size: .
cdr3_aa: CAWSTGDQETQYF
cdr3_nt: TGTGCCTGGAGCACAGGGGATCAAGAGACCCAGTACTTC

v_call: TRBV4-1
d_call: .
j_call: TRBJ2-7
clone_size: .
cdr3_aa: CASSQVDSDTYEQYF
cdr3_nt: TGCGCCAGCAGCCAAGTTGACAGCGATACCTACGAGCAGTACTTC